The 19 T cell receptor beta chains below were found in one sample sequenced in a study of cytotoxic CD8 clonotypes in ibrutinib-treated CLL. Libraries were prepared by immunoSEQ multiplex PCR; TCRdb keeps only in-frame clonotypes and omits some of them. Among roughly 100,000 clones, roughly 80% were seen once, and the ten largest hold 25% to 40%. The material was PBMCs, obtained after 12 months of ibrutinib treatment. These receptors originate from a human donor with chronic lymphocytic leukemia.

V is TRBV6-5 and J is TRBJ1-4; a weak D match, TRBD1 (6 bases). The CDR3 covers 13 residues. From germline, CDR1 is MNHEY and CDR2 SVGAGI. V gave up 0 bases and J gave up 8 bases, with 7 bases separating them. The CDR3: CASSYSRGEKLFF. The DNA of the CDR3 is TGTGCCAGCAGTTACTCCAGGGGCGAAAAACTGTTTTTT.

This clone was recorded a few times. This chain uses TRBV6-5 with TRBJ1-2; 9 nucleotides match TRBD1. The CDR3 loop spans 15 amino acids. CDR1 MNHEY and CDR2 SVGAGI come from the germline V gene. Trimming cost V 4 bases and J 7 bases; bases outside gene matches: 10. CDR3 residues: CASSSGQGFNAGYTF. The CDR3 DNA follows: TGTGCCAGCAGTTCTGGACAGGGGTTTAACGCTGGCTACACCTTC.

CDR3 nucleotide sequence: TGTGCCTGGAGTATCACAGGGTTGGAGGGAAACACCATATATTTT. Residues: CAWSITGLEGNTIYF. The chain couples TRBV30 to TRBJ1-3, with D tentatively TRBD1 (6 bases). The CDR3 has 15 residues. V dropped 2 bases and J dropped 4 bases, with 15 bases sitting between them. From germline, CDR1 is GTSNPN and CDR2 SVGIG (reference sequence).

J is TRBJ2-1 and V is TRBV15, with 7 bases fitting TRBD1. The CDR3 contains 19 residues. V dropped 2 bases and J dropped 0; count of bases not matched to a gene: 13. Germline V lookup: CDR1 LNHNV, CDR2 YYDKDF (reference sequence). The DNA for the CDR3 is TGTGCCACCAGCAGACACCCCGATCCGGCAGGGGGCTCCTACAATGAGCAGTTCTTC. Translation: CATSRHPDPAGGSYNEQFF.

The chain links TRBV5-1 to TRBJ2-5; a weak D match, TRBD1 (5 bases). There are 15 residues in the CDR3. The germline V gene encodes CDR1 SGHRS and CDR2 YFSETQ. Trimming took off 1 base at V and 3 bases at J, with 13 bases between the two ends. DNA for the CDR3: TGCGCCAGCAGCTTGTTAGGGGCCACCAAAGAGACCCAGTACTTC. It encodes CASSLLGATKETQYF.

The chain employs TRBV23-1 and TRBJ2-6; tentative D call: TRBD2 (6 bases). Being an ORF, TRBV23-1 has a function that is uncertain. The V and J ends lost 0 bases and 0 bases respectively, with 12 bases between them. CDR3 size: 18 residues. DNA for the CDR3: TGCGCCAGCAGTCAATCGGGGGGTTTGGACTCTGGGGCCAACGTCCTGACTTTC. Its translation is CASSQSGGLDSGANVLTF.

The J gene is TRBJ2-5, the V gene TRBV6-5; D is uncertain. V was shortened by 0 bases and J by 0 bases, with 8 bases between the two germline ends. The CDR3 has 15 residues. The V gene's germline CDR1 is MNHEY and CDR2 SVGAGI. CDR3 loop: CASSYSSRNQETQYF. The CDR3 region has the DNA TGTGCCAGCAGTTACTCCTCTCGGAACCAAGAGACCCAGTACTTC.

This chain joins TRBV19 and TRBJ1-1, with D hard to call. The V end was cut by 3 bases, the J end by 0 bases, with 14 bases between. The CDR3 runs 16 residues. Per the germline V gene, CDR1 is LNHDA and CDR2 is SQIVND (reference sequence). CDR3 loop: CASSMEGGRMNTEAFF. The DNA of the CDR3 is TGTGCCAGTAGTATGGAGGGAGGACGGATGAACACTGAAGCTTTCTTT.

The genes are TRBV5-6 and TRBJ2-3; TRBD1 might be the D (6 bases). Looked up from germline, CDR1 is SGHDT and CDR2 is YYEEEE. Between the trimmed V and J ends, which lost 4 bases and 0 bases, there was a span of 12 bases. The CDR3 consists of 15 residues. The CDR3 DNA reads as TGTGCCAGCAGCCCCATTCAGGGGAGCACAGATACGCAGTATTTT. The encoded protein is CASSPIQGSTDTQYF.

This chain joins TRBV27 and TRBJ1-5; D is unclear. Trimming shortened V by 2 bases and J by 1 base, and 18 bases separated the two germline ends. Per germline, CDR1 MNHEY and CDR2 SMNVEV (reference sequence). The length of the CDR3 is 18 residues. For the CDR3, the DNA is TGTGCCAGCAGTTTAAATAATAGAGCCGAAATGAGCAATCAGCCCCAGCATTTT. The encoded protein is CASSLNNRAEMSNQPQHF.

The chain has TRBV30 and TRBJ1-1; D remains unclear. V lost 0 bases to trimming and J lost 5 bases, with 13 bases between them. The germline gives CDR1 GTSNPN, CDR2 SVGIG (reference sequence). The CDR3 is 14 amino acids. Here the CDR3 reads CAWSVRNFRTEAFF. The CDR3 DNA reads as TGTGCCTGGAGTGTACGGAACTTTAGGACTGAAGCTTTCTTT.

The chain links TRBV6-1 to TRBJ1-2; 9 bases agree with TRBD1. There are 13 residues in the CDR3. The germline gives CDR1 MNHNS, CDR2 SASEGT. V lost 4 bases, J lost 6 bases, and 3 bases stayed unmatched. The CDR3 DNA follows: TGTGCCAGCAGTGTGAACAGGGGGCATGGCTACACCTTC. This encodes CASSVNRGHGYTF.

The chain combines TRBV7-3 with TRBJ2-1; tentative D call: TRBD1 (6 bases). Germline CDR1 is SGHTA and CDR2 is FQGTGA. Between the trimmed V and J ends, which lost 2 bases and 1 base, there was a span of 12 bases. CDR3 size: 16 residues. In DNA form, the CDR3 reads TGTGCCAGCAGCTTAGGTGCGACAGGATCCTACAATGAGCAGTTCTTC. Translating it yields CASSLGATGSYNEQFF.

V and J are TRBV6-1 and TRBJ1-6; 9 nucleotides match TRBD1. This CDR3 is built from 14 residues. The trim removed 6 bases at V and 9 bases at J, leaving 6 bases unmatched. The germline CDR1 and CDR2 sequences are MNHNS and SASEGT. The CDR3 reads CASSPTGGSSPLHF. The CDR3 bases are TGTGCCAGCAGCCCGACAGGGGGTAGTTCACCCCTCCACTTT.

The chain's CDR3 is CASTPRGAGDTQYF. In DNA, the CDR3 is TGTGCCAGCACCCCCCGGGGGGCTGGGGATACGCAGTATTTT. The chain uses TRBV9 and TRBJ2-3, with D possibly being TRBD2 (7 bases). The CDR3 spans 14 residues. Germline lookup yields CDR1 SGDLS and CDR2 YYNGEE. The V end was cut by 6 bases, the J end by 6 bases, with 17 bases between. The full variable domain, rest sourced from reference TRBV9 and TRBJ2-3, is DSGVTQTPKHLITATGQRVTLRCSPRSGDLSVYWYQQSLDQGLQFLIQYYNGEERAKGNILERFSAQQFPDLHSELNLSSLELGDSALYFCASTPRGAGDTQYFGPGTRLTVL.

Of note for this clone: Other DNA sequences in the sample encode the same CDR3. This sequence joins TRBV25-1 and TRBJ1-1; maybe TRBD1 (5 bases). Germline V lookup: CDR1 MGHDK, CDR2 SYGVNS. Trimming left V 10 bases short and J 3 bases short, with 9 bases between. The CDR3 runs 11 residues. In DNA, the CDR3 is TGTGCCACCAGGGAGGACACTGAAGCTTTCTTT. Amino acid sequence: CATREDTEAFF.

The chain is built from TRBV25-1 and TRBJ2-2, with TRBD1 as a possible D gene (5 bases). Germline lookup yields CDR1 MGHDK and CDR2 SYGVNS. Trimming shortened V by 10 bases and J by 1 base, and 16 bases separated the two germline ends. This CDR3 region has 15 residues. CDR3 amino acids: CATFAQGLNTGELFF. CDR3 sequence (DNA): TGTGCCACCTTTGCGCAGGGTTTGAACACCGGGGAGCTGTTTTTT.

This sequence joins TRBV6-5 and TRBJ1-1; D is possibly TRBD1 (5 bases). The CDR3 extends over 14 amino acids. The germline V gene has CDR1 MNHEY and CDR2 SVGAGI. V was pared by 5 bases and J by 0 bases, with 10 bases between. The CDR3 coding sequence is TGTGCCAGCAGTCGACAGAGTATGAACACTGAAGCTTTCTTT. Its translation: CASSRQSMNTEAFF.

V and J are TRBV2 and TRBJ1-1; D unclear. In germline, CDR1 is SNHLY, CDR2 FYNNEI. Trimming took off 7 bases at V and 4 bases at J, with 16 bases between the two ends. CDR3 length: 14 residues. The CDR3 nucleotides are TGTGCCAGCAAAGGGCTGGGGTTGGGCACTGAAGCTTTCTTT. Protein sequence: CASKGLGLGTEAFF.